This entry lists 25 T cell receptor beta chains sequenced from one sample in a study of blood T cell repertoires in COVID-19. The table came from immunoSEQ multiplex PCR; TCRdb's copy has only in-frame clones and leaves some out. The table shows fewer than 300,000 clones, with 70% to 85% occurring only once. Sequencing was done on a sample of peripheral blood. All receptors derive from a human donor with COVID-19, enrolled during active disease. The donor label of this sample is uncertain.

The rearrangement links TRBV27 to TRBJ1-5; D is possibly TRBD1 (6 bases). Per germline, CDR1 MNHEY and CDR2 SMNVEV (reference sequence). V lost 0 bases and J 6 bases, leaving 12 bases between the germline ends. This CDR3 contains 15 residues. This CDR3 is CASSLSGRGVQPQHF. CDR3 in DNA: TGTGCCAGCAGTTTATCCGGCAGGGGAGTTCAGCCCCAGCATTTT.

This clone showed up just a few times. The gene calls are TRBV7-2 and TRBJ1-2, with D possibly being TRBD1 (6 bases). Per the germline V gene, CDR1 is SGHTA and CDR2 is FQGNSA. The V and J ends lost 2 bases and 7 bases respectively, with 14 bases between them. The CDR3 loop spans 14 amino acids. CDR3 DNA sequence: TGTGCCAGCAGCTTAACATCACAGGGAACTGGCTACACCTTC. Translated: CASSLTSQGTGYTF.

This rearrangement joins TRBV28 to TRBJ1-5; 12 nucleotides align to TRBD1. Germline values: CDR1 MDHEN, CDR2 SYDVKM. Trimming removed 5 bases from V and 1 base from J; junction bases left unmatched: 12. The CDR3 runs 19 residues. The DNA of the CDR3 is TGTGCCAGCAGTCCCTACCGGGACAGGGGGCTTTTGAGCAATCAGCCCCAGCATTTT. Translation: CASSPYRDRGLLSNQPQHF.

The V call is TRBV9, the J call TRBJ2-3, with 8 bases that match TRBD2. Looked up from germline, CDR1 is SGDLS and CDR2 is YYNGEE. The CDR3 sequence is 17 residues long. Trimming took 3 bases from V and 4 from J; bases not matched to a gene: 13. This chain's CDR3 is CASSAPPGGRRADTQYF. CDR3 coding DNA: TGTGCCAGCAGCGCCCCGCCGGGGGGGCGCAGGGCAGATACGCAGTATTTT.

This sequence joins TRBV19 and TRBJ2-2; TRBD2 aligns across 7 bases. CDR1 and CDR2 (germline): LNHDA, SQIVND (reference sequence). The CDR3 extends over 17 amino acids. The J segment lost 5 bases and the V segment lost 8 bases, leaving 17 bases of the junction unmatched. The DNA for the CDR3 is TGTGCCAGTCACGACGCGGGAGTCCTGGGCGGGACCGGGGAGCTGTTTTTT. It encodes CASHDAGVLGGTGELFF.

V gene TRBV7-9 combines with J gene TRBJ1-1; a possible D gene is TRBD1 (6 bases). The length of the CDR3 is 14 residues. Trimming cost V 5 bases and J 1 base, with 11 bases left between them. CDR1 and CDR2 from the germline V gene are SEHNR and FQNEAQ (reference sequence). The CDR3 nucleotides read TGTGCCAGCAGCGGAGAGACAGGGAACACTGAAGCTTTCTTT. This encodes CASSGETGNTEAFF.

The chain recombines TRBV30 with TRBJ1-4, with a tentative D call TRBD1 (6 bases). There are 15 residues in the CDR3. V was shortened by 2 bases and J by 8 bases, with 18 bases between the two germline ends. Germline V gene lookup returns CDR1 GTSNPN and CDR2 SVGIG (reference sequence). CDR3 residues: CAWSNPTGGSEKLFF. The CDR3 DNA sequence: TGTGCCTGGAGTAACCCGACAGGCGGGTCCGAAAAACTGTTTTTT.

The chain combines TRBV29-1 with TRBJ1-3, with 9 bases identical to TRBD1. This CDR3 has 13 amino acids. Germline loops: CDR1 SQVTM, CDR2 ANQGSEA. Losses at the gene ends were 7 bases for V and 3 bases for J; bases not matched to a gene: 4. The CDR3 bases are TGCAGCGCCAGACAGGGGGGTGGAAACACCATATATTTT. Amino acid sequence: CSARQGGGNTIYF.

The V gene is TRBV10-3, the J gene TRBJ2-2, with 10 positions matching TRBD1. This CDR3 region has 18 residues. V trimming: 4 bases; J trimming: 6 bases; junction bases outside the gene matches: 14. Germline V gene data show CDR1 as ENHRY and CDR2 as SYGVKD. The CDR3 nucleotides read TGTGCCATCAGTGGTTGGAGGGGGACAGGGGATTCGGCCGGGGAGCTGTTTTTT. Its translation is CAISGWRGTGDSAGELFF.

The rearrangement joins TRBV6-2 or TRBV6-3 to TRBJ2-1; no clear D gene. This CDR3 region has 15 residues. The germline V and J ends were trimmed by 5 bases and 0 bases, with 11 bases remaining between them. In germline, CDR1 is MNHEY, CDR2 SVGEGT. The CDR3 region has the DNA TGTGCCAGCAGTCAAACTACGAGCTCCTACAATGAGCAGTTCTTC. It is translated as CASSQTTSSYNEQFF.

The V gene is TRBV18, the J gene TRBJ1-6; D may be TRBD1 (5 bases). The CDR3 spans 17 residues. Trimming removed 4 bases at V and 3 bases at J, with 16 bases between. CDR1 is KGHSH, CDR2 LQKENI, per germline. The CDR3 region is CASSRNPTGDYNSPLHF. The DNA of the CDR3 is TGTGCCAGCTCACGTAATCCTACAGGAGACTATAATTCACCCCTCCACTTT.

The chain couples TRBV29-1 to TRBJ2-5; 11 bases map to TRBD1. CDR1 and CDR2 from the germline V gene are SQVTM and ANQGSEA. The CDR3 loop spans 12 amino acids. Losses at the gene ends were 7 bases for V and 5 bases for J; bases not matched to a gene: 3. CDR3 nucleotides: TGCAGCGGCTGGGACAGGGGGGAGACCCAGTACTTC. Translation gives CSGWDRGETQYF.

The chain employs TRBV30 and TRBJ1-4; D gene unclear. The CDR3 extends over 12 amino acids. Deletions cut 3 bases from V and 0 bases from J, with 2 bases between. Germline assignment: CDR1 GTSNPN and CDR2 SVGIG (reference sequence). CDR3 loop: CAWSSTNEKLFF. Written as DNA, the CDR3 is TGTGCCTGGAGCTCAACTAATGAAAAACTGTTTTTT.

This chain uses TRBV12-3 or TRBV12-4 with TRBJ1-6, with no clear D. CDR3 length equals 13 residues. Trimming took off 1 base at V and 11 bases at J, with 9 bases between the two ends. The CDR3 DNA is TGTGCCAGCAGTTTAGAAGGGAGAACACCCCTCCACTTT. Protein: CASSLEGRTPLHF.

This sequence joins TRBV12-5 and TRBJ1-1; TRBD1 might be the D (5 bases). There are 13 residues in the CDR3. V lost 5 bases to trimming and J lost 2 bases, with 9 bases between them. The germline gives CDR1 LGHNT, CDR2 FRNRAP. CDR3 sequence reads: CASGVDINTEAFF. Written as DNA, the CDR3 is TGTGCTAGTGGTGTGGACATTAACACTGAAGCTTTCTTT. Looking up the rest from reference TRBV12-5 and TRBJ1-1 gives the full variable domain: DARVTQTPRHKVTEMGQEVTMRCQPILGHNTVFWYRQTMMQGLELLAYFRNRAPLDDSGMPKDRFSAEMPDATLATLKIQPSEPRDSAVYFCASGVDINTEAFFGQGTRLTVV.

This clone was counted once. V gene TRBV9 combines with J gene TRBJ1-1; D might be TRBD1 (5 bases). Trimming took off 4 bases at V and 5 bases at J, with 18 bases between the two ends. CDR1 SGDLS and CDR2 YYNGEE come from the germline V gene. There are 15 residues in the CDR3. The CDR3 DNA follows: TGTGCCAGCAGCTCTACGACAGCGGAGGGTACTGAAGCTTTCTTT. This codes for CASSSTTAEGTEAFF.

Only one count was recorded for this clone. Distinct nucleotide sequences in the sample also encode this CDR3. V and J are TRBV11-3 and TRBJ2-2, with 10 bases fitting TRBD2. Germline CDR1 is SGHNT and CDR2 is YENEEA. V lost 5 bases to trimming and J lost 0 bases; unmatched junction nucleotides: 3. The CDR3 loop spans 16 amino acids. CDR3 residues: CASSPGTSANTGELFF. In DNA, the CDR3 is TGTGCCAGCAGCCCCGGGACTAGCGCGAACACCGGGGAGCTGTTTTTT.

The chain is built from TRBV6-6 and TRBJ1-2, with D uncertain. CDR1 and CDR2 from the germline V gene are MNHNY and SVGAGI (reference sequence). CDR3 length equals 14 residues. V lost 0 bases and J lost 8, with 13 bases in between. Here the CDR3 DNA reads TGTGCCAGCAGTTACTCGACGGGGATTGACGGCTACACCTTC. Protein: CASSYSTGIDGYTF.

CDR3 sequence (DNA): TGTGCCAGCGGTCAGGGACAGGGTGGCGAAAAACTGTTTTTT. Translating gives CASGQGQGGEKLFF. The chain joins TRBV9 to TRBJ1-4; 9 bases line up with TRBD1. Germline V gene data show CDR1 as SGDLS and CDR2 as YYNGEE. The CDR3 is made up of 14 amino acids. J gave up 8 bases and V 7 bases, and 9 bases lay outside the gene matches.

This clone was observed a single time. This chain connects TRBV29-1 to TRBJ1-3, with D unresolved. The germline V gene encodes CDR1 SQVTM and CDR2 ANQGSEA. V was pared by 7 bases and J by 2 bases, with 12 bases between. The CDR3 spans 13 residues. The CDR3 coding sequence is TGCAGCGCCGGCGATAGTGCTGGAAACACCATATATTTT. It is translated as CSAGDSAGNTIYF.

The chain couples TRBV5-1 to TRBJ1-3, with TRBD1 identical over 7 bases. V lost 4 bases, J lost 4 bases, and 17 bases stayed unmatched. Germline V gene data show CDR1 as SGHRS and CDR2 as YFSETQ. The CDR3 is 18 amino acids. In nucleotides, the CDR3 is TGCGCCAGCAGCCCACTCGAGGGACAGTTGATTCTGGGAAACACCATATATTTT. This translates into CASSPLEGQLILGNTIYF.

This clone appeared a single time. V gene TRBV9 combines with J gene TRBJ2-5, with a weak D call TRBD2 (7 bases). This CDR3 is built from 18 residues. The germline V and J ends were trimmed by 0 bases and 2 bases, with 20 bases remaining between them. Germline V gives CDR1 SGDLS, CDR2 YYNGEE. The CDR3, as DNA: TGTGCCAGCAGCGTAGGAACGTTTCGGACAGCGGGACAAGAGACCCAGTACTTC. It codes for CASSVGTFRTAGQETQYF.

The V call is TRBV28, the J call TRBJ1-5, with 7 bases that match TRBD1. Germline CDR1 MDHEN, CDR2 SYDVKM. The CDR3 contains 13 residues. The V segment lost 2 bases and the J segment 5 bases; nucleotides outside the gene matches: 0. The DNA of the CDR3 is TGTGCCAGCAGTTTAACAGGGGATCAGCCCCAGCATTTT. Residues: CASSLTGDQPQHF.

This chain links TRBV6-2 or TRBV6-3 with TRBJ2-7; 9 positions match TRBD1. This CDR3 comprises 16 residues. Looked up from germline, CDR1 is MNHEY and CDR2 is SVGEGT. Trimming removed 5 bases from V and 6 bases from J; junction bases left unmatched: 14. CDR3 loop: CASSSHPGQGLGEQYF. In DNA, the CDR3 is TGTGCCAGCAGTAGTCATCCGGGACAGGGTTTGGGCGAGCAGTACTTC.

As DNA, the CDR3 is TGTGCCAGCAGTCTCCAGGGGTTTGGCTACACCTTC. It encodes CASSLQGFGYTF. This chain joins TRBV6-2 or TRBV6-3 and TRBJ1-2; D may be TRBD1 (6 bases). There are 12 residues in the CDR3. V was clipped by 5 bases and J by 7 bases, with 11 bases between them. Germline loops: CDR1 MNHEY, CDR2 SVGEGT.